This TCR beta chain was profiled in a study of T cells after yellow fever vaccination. Turning to the study itself: Where fractions had low cell numbers, libraries were prepared from them with the SMART-Seq v4 Ultra Low Input RNA kit.

From germline, CDR1 is KGHSH and CDR2 LQKENI. The CDR3 consists of 13 residues. V was clipped by 3 bases and J by 4 bases, with 9 bases between them. The study made its TCR cDNA through 5'RACE template switching. That step introduced a universal primer site along with UMIs. Via MiXCR, TCRdb re-called the 5' RACE reads, giving one row per CDR3 protein. The sample lists some 550,000 distinct CDR3 sequences, roughly a fifth occurring once. The table lists this clonotype with a few counts. Its antigen is as yet unknown. Overall study findings and caveats: After the booster, nearly 98% of CD4 and about nine tenths of CD8 primary-response clones were re-detected. It was a weaker secondary response, yet one that peaked faster, at day 5 versus 15.

The starting material was PBMCs, obtained 15 days after the yellow fever booster vaccination. The source of this sequence is a man under 40 who received the YFV17D yellow fever vaccine. V and J are TRBV18 and TRBJ1-2; D gene uncertain. CDR3 loop: CASSPESGYGYTF. The CDR3 region has the DNA TGTGCCAGCTCACCGGAGAGTGGCTATGGCTACACCTTC.